These 3 T cell receptor beta chains were sequenced from one sample in a study of CD8 T cells in Susac syndrome. RNA amounts of 0.5 to 1 ug underwent reverse transcription with random hexamers. TCRdb re-analysed the immunoSEQ multiplex PCR reads in MiXCR, keeping a single row per CDR3 protein. The data contain 150,000 to 180,000 distinct CDR3 sequences, approximately 94% of them seen just once; the ten biggest clones take up roughly 0.2%. The sequenced sample consisted of CD8+ T cells from PBMCs. The source of these receptors is a human donor with multiple sclerosis.

In its sample, this clonotype was seen once. The chain recombines TRBV11-2 with TRBJ2-1; 7 bases agree with TRBD2. The V and J ends lost 4 bases and 10 bases, in that order; junction bases with no gene match: 16. Per germline, CDR1 SGHAT and CDR2 FQNNGV. CDR3 size: 16 residues. DNA of the CDR3: TGTGCCAGCAGCTCCCAACTAGCGAGCCTTATGGGAGAGCAGTTCTTC. The encoded protein is CASSSQLASLMGEQFF.

The chain carries TRBV28 and TRBJ1-5; D unclear. CDR1 and CDR2 from the germline V gene are MDHEN and SYDVKM. CDR3 length: 18 residues. V was trimmed by 7 bases and J by 0 bases, leaving 22 bases between them. The CDR3 nucleotides are TGTGCCAGCACCCTTAGGAGGGCAGTATCCTATAGCAATCAGCCCCAGCATTTT. Translating it yields CASTLRRAVSYSNQPQHF.

V usage is TRBV10-3 and J usage is TRBJ1-1, with 9 bases lining up with TRBD1. Germline loops: CDR1 ENHRY, CDR2 SYGVKD. J lost 8 bases, V lost 9 bases, and 10 bases had no gene match. This CDR3 is 13 amino acids long. Here the CDR3 reads CAIRTGEDGEAFF. For the CDR3, the DNA is TGTGCCATTCGGACAGGGGAAGATGGGGAAGCTTTCTTT.